This paragraph reports one T cell receptor beta chain. What it binds is unknown. Specified treatment: roughly 11-day PBMC culture with coronavirus spike peptide pools or control peptides (ViraFEST assay). The sample originates from a study of vaccination and CD4 T cells after COVID-19. Study summary: Participants received two doses of either BNT162b2 or mRNA-1273 vaccine. Each post-COVID sample was drawn after diagnosis, and the median interval was approximately 96 days (range 35 to 161). A CEFX pool, an HIV-1 Nef pool, or else no peptide went into the control cultures.

The V gene end was trimmed by 1 base and the J gene end by 6 bases; junction bases not matched to a gene: 10. CDR3 length equals 16 residues. Germline CDR1 is SGHTA and CDR2 is FQGTGA. Oncomine TCR Beta short-read sequencing was applied to DNA from cultured CD4+ T cells. TCRdb itself ran the PCR reads through MiXCR, one entry per CDR3 protein. The sample contains roughly 5,200 distinct CDR3 sequences, 40% to 45% of which appear only once. Sequencing used CD4+ T cells from blood, cultured in vitro. The chain is built from TRBV7-3 and TRBJ2-3, with 7 bases matching TRBD2. The TCR originated in a human donor who had recovered from COVID-19. CDR3 protein: CASSLMVAGAGDTQYF. The CDR3 nucleotides read TGTGCCAGCAGCTTAATGGTGGCGGGAGCGGGCGATACGCAGTATTTT.